This T cell receptor (beta chain) was found in a study of regulatory T cells in long-lasting Graves disease. Study-level findings and limits: The study found lower TCR diversity in persistent Graves' patients than in newly diagnosed ones.

Arm-PCR with iRepertoire HTBI primers amplified the CDR3 regions for these TCR beta libraries. TCRdb re-called the multiplex PCR reads through MiXCR, storing one row per CDR3 protein. Among some 330,000 distinct CDR3 sequences listed, approximately 25% were seen once. This CDR3 is built from 17 residues. V lost 0 bases, J lost 3 bases, and 7 bases stayed unmatched. The V gene's germline CDR1 is SGHAT and CDR2 FQNNGV. This clonotype has a count of ten or more. What it binds is unknown. Time point indicated: persistent/refractory GD, antithyroid drugs over 5 years with positive TRAb. Preparation of the TCR library used RNA extracted from PBMCs.

The genes are TRBV11-2 and TRBJ2-2, with 7 bases aligning to TRBD2. The source was peripheral blood mononuclear cells (PBMCs), collected when the disease was refractory, from a patient treated with antithyroid drugs. This sequence originates from a woman aged 40 to 50 with Graves disease. This CDR3 is CASSLEADGRYTGELFF. The CDR3 bases are TGTGCCAGCAGCTTAGAAGCGGACGGGAGGTACACCGGGGAGCTGTTTTTT.